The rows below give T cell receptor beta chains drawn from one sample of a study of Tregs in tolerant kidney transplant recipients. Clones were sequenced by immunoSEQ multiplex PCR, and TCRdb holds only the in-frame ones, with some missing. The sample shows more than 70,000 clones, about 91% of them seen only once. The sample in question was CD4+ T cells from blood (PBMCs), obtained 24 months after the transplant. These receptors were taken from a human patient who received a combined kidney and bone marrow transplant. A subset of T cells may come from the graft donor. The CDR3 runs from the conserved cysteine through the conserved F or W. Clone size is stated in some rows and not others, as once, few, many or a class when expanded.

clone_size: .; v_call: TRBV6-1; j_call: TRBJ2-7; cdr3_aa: CASSRAGVYEQYF
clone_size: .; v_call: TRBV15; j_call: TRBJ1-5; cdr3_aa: CATSRTDRARRQPQHF
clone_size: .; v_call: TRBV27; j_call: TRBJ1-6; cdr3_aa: CASSTLSPDNSPLHF
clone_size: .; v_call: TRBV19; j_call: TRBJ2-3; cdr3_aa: CASSREGSTDTQYF
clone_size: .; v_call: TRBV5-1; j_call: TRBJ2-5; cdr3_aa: CASSPGGQGTETQYF
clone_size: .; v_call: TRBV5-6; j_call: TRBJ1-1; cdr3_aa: CASSLFSQAWDSEAFF
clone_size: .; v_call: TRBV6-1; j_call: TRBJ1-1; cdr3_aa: CASRAGFYMNTEAFF
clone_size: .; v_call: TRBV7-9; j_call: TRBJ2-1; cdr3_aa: CASSLETGLDEQFF
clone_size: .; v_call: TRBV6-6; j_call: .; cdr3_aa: CATRASGPYEQYF
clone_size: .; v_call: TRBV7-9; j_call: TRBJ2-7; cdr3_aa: CASSSSGGTHEQYF
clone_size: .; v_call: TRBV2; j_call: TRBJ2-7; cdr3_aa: CASLDREGAYEQYF
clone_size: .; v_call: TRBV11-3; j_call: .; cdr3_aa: CASSSRTSGRAVEQYF
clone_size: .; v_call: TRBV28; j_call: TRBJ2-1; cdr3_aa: CASSQDSLWNEQFF
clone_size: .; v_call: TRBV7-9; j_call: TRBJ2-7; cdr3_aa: CASRQGPNYEQYF
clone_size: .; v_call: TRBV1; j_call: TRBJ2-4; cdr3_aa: CTSSQVLLAGGLAKNIQYF
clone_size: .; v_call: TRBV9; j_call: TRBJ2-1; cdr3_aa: CASSVGGRADEQFF
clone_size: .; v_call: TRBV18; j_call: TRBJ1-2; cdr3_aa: CASSLNFGQLGNYGYTF
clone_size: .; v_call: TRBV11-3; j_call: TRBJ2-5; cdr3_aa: CASSLLAGGQETQYF
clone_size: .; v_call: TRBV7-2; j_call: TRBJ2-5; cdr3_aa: CASSLTPYYQETQYF
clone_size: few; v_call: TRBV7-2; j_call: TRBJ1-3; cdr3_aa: CASSSRTGSNTIYF
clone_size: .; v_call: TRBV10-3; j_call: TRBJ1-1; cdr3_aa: CAITDRGNTEAFF
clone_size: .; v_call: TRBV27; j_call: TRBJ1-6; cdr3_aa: CASRGGQGSPLHF
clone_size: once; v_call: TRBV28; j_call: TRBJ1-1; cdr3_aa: CASSPRGGNTEAFF
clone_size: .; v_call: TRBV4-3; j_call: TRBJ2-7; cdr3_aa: CASSQDRERGRSYEQYF
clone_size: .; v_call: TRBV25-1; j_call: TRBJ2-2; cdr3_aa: CASSDYPDRGGELFF
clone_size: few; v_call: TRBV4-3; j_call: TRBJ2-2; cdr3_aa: CASSRLGHTGELFF
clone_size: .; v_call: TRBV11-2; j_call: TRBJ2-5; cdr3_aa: CASSFIQRASGQETQYF
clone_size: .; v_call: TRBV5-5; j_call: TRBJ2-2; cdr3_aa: CASSSRGGGDTGELFF
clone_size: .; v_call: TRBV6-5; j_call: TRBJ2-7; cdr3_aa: CASSYSIRSGPYEQYF
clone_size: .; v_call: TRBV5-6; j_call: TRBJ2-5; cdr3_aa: CASSLLAGGRETQYF
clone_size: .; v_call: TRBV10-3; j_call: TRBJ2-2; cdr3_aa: CAISDDLHTGELFF
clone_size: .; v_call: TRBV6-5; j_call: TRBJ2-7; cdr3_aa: CASSRDIGGYEQYF
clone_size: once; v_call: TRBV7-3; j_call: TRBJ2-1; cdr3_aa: CASSLIGGARYNEQFF
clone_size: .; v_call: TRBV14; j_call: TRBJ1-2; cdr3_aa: CASSQLDGYTGYTF
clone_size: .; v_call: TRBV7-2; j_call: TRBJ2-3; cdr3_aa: CASAQRTGGPDTQYF
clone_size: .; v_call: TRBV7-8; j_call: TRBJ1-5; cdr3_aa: CASSFRWGHSNQPQHF
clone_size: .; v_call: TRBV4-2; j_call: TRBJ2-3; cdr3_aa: CASSQERAGGPDTQYF